This T cell receptor (beta chain) was captured in a study of blood T cell repertoires in COVID-19. Study details: The United States, Italy and Spain were the sources of the acute and convalescent COVID-19 samples. Nucleic acid was either cDNA or gDNA, and it came from T cells, B-cell-depleted T cells, or PBMCs.

As originally analysed: Scientists estimated how many nucleated cells there were by amplifying reference gene primers. Measured with immunoSEQ multiplex PCR; TCRdb has only the in-frame clones, and not every one. Clone size and the V and J calls come from that table; the DNA yielded D and trimming. The table lists around 200,000 clones, approximately 90% of them singletons. The CDR3 runs 15 residues. From germline, CDR1 is SGHTA and CDR2 FQGNSA. V trimming: 3 bases; J trimming: 2 bases; junction bases outside the gene matches: 6. This TCR was sampled from a woman aged 18-30 years who had recovered from COVID-19. The sample was peripheral blood. The rearrangement joins TRBV7-2 to TRBJ2-5; the match to TRBD1 covers 7 bases. CDR3 region: CASSFLPGQQETQYF. Written as DNA, the CDR3 is TGTGCCAGCAGCTTTCTGCCGGGACAGCAAGAGACCCAGTACTTC.